This T cell receptor (beta chain) was obtained from a study of metastatic and nonmetastatic thyroid tumors. Overall study context: Malignant and benign thyroid patients had repertoires compared in peripheral blood and tumor or nodule tissue. Overall study results and limits: The reported finding was significantly higher TCR beta diversity in malignant thyroid tumors relative to benign nodules, in blood and tumor.

Every patient was untreated before thyroid surgery. How the authors handled the data: Clinicopathological groups differed in CDR3, with these differences serving to build a distant-metastasis classifier for papillary thyroid cancer. MiXCR reprocessed the PCR reads for TCRdb. TCRdb's processing, not the study's, gives the V and J calls here. The table has over 35,000 clones, about a sixth seen once. With V trimmed by 1 base and J by 5 bases, 6 bases remained unmatched. This CDR3 contains 15 residues. CDR1 SGHNT and CDR2 YENEEA come from the germline V gene. Note on this clone: The antigen remains undetermined.

The chain uses TRBV11-3 and TRBJ2-5, with 8 bases matching TRBD2. Sequencing used tumor tissue. This receptor was identified in a female donor with papillary thyroid cancer or a benign thyroid nodule (not recorded which). Some clones in this sample may be carry-over from other donors' samples. This chain's CDR3 is CASSLGASGSETQYF. Here the CDR3 DNA reads TGTGCCAGCAGCTTAGGGGCTAGCGGGTCGGAGACCCAGTACTTC.